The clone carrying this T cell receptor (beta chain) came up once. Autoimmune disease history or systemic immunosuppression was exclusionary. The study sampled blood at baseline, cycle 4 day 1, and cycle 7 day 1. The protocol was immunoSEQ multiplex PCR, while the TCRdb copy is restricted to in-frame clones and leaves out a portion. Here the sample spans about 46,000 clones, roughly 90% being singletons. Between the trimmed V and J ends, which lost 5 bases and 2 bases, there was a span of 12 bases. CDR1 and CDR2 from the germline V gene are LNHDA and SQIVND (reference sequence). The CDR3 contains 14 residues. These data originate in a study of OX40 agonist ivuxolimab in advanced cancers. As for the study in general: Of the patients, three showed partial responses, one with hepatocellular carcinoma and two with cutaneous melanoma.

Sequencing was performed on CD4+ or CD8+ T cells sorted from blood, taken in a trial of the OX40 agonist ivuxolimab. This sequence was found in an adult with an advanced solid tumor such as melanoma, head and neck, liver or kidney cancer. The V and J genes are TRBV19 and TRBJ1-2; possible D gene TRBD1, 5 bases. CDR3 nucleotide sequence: TGTGCCAGTAGTCCCGGGGCAGGGAACTATGGCTACACCTTC. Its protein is CASSPGAGNYGYTF.